This T cell receptor (beta chain) was observed in a study of Ad26.COV2.S vaccination and SARS-CoV-2 variants. Study in general: Into the muscle, Ad26.COV2.S was dosed once or twice, 56 days apart. Study outcomes and limitations: Total responses of T cells may have been underestimated by the analyses of TCR breadth and depth. With respect to non-spike TCR breadth, vaccine and placebo recipients were similar. Reportedly, after vaccination the spike-specific CD8+ and CD4+ T cell responses displayed substantial breadth.

Treatment described: approximately 18 received Ad26.COV2.S at low or high dose, single or two shots; roughly five received placebo; per-sample allocation not given. The samples date from day 63 after the first vaccine or placebo injection. TCRdb keeps only in-frame clones here, not all; method: immunoSEQ multiplex PCR. The sample has 440,000 or so clones; about 92% are singletons. Concerning this clone: Its antigen is as yet unknown.

The CDR3 loop spans 15 amino acids. Trimming removed 2 bases at V and 2 bases at J, with 13 bases between. The V gene's germline CDR1 is SNHLY and CDR2 FYNNEI. This clonotype originated in a person between 18 and 60 years old who received the Ad26.COV2.S COVID-19 vaccine or a placebo. Sequences were derived from peripheral blood, sampled in a trial of Ad26.COV2.S vaccine versus placebo. This rearrangement joins TRBV2 to TRBJ2-7; the D is unclear. Here the CDR3 reads CASSETRAPTYEQYF. CDR3 DNA: TGTGCCAGCAGTGAAACCCGGGCTCCCACCTACGAGCAGTACTTC.